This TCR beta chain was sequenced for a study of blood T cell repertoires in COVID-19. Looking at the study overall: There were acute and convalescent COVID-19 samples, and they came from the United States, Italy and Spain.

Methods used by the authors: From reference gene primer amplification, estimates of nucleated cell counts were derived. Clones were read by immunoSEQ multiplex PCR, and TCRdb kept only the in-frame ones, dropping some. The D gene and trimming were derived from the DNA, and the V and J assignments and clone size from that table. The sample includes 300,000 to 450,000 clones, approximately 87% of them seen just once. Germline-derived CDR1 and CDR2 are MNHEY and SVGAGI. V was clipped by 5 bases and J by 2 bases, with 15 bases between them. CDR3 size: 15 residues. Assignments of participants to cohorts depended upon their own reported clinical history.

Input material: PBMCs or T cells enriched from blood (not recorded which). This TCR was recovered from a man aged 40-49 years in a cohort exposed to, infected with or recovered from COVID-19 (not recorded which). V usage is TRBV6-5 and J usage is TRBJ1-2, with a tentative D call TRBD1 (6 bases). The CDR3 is CASSPQPTGNYGYTF. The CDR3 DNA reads TGTGCCAGCAGTCCCCAACCGACAGGAAACTATGGCTACACCTTC.